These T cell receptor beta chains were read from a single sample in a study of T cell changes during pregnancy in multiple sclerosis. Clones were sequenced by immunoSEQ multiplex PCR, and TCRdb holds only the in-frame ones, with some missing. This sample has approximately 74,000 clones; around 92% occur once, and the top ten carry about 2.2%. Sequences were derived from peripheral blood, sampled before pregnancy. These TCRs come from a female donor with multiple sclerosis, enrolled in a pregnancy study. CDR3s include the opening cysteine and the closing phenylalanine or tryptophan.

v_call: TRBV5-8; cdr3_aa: CASSPGTGRNTEAFF
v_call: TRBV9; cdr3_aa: CASSTGLAGDNEQFF
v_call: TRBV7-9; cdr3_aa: CASSLALGGIGNQPQHF
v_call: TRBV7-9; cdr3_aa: CASSLRQSSYEQYF
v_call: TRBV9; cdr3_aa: CASSATGGIEAFF
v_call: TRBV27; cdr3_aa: CASSPGLARSQGGTDTQYF
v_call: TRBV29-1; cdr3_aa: CSVDLGAGTEAFF
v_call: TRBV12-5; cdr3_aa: CASGAGFNQPQHF
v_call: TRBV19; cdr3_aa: CASSTGQGNASGANVLTF
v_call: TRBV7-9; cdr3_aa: CASSRAGARTEAFF
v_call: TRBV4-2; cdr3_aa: CASSISERTSIGNEQFF
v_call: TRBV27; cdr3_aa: CASSTQGRVGQPQHF
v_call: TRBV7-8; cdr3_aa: CASSLVWGGRWVDTQYF
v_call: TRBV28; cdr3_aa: CASSLLGSHEQYF
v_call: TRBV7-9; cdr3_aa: CASSLGGTGYEQYF
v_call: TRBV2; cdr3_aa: CASSDTAGLAGALDTGELFF
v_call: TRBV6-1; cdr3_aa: CASSEQGWELFF
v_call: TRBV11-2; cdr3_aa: CASSPGWGVSGITDTQYF
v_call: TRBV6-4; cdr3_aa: CASSDDGASGSHEQFF
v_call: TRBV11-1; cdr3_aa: CASSRRDSSRRSNEQFF
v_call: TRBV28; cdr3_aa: CASSRGGGGQETQYF
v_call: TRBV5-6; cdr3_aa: CASSLAGHSYNEQFF
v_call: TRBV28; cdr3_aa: CASSLTVAYNEQFF
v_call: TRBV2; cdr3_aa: CASRTGTNQPQHF
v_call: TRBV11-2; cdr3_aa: CASSFHARVVNEQFF
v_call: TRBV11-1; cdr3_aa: CASSLYSKPPFEQFF
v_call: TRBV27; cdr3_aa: CASSLGYRTGGSYNEQFF
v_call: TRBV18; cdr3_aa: CASPRPDRTQETQYF
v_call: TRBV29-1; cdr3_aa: CSVGPAGRSTEAFF
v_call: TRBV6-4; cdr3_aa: CASTPGQPPSGGFYEQYF
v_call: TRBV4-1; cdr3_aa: CASSQESLAGLTDTQYF